The rows below give T cell receptor beta chains drawn from one sample of a study of response to subunit inactivated influenza vaccine. TCRdb itself ran the RT-PCR reads through MiXCR, one entry per CDR3 protein. The sample has around 790,000 distinct CDR3 sequences, 21% seen once. The sequencing used PBMCs from blood, collected approximately 5 days after vaccination. Every receptor here comes from a man aged 45-65 years who received an inactivated influenza vaccine. Each CDR3 is given with its conserved first and last residue. A D gene is named only where the DNA matches it firmly. Size is omitted from some rows. Given values are once, few, many or a class for expanded clones.

size,V,D,J,DNA,CDR3
-,TRBV6-5,TRBD1,TRBJ2-4,TGTGCCAGCAGTGACAGGGTCATTCAGTACTTC,CASSDRVIQYF
-,TRBV4-3,TRBD2,TRBJ2-1,TGCGCCAGCAGCCAAGCGGCTAGCGGGGTTTCCTACAATGAGCAGTTCTTC,CASSQAASGVSYNEQFF
few,TRBV20-1,-,TRBJ1-1,TGCAGTGCTAGACTCGCGAAAGGGACTGAAGCTTTCTTT,CSARLAKGTEAFF
-,TRBV28,-,TRBJ2-1,TGTGCCAGCAGCACACTGGCGGACGAGCAGTTCTTC,CASSTLADEQFF
-,TRBV12-3/TRBV12-4,-,TRBJ2-1,TGTGCCAGCAGTTTAAGGGCCTCTAGGAATGAGCAGTTCTTC,CASSLRASRNEQFF
few,TRBV12-3/TRBV12-4,-,TRBJ2-5,TGTGCCAGCAGTTTATCGGGGAGGCAAGAGACCCAGTACTTC,CASSLSGRQETQYF
few,TRBV6-2/TRBV6-3,-,TRBJ1-2,TGTGCCAGCGGCACTCCGAAAACCCATGGCTACACCTTC,CASGTPKTHGYTF
-,TRBV6-5,-,TRBJ2-7,TGTGCCAGCAGTTACGCAGGGGTTTCCTACGAGCAGTACTTC,CASSYAGVSYEQYF
many,TRBV4-1,TRBD1,TRBJ1-2,TGCGCCAGCAGCCGGGACAGGGACTATGGCTACACCTTC,CASSRDRDYGYTF
-,TRBV11-3,-,TRBJ2-2,TGTGCCAGCAGCCCCTTTTGGGACACCGGGGAGCTGTTTTTT,CASSPFWDTGELFF
few,TRBV29-1,TRBD1,TRBJ2-7,TGCAGCGCCGGGGACAGGGCGACCTACGAGCAGTACTTC,CSAGDRATYEQYF
few,TRBV20-1,TRBD2,TRBJ2-1,TGCAGTGCTTTATCGGGTAGCGGGAACTACAATGAGCAGTTCTTC,CSALSGSGNYNEQFF
-,TRBV3-1,TRBD1,TRBJ2-1,TGTGCCAGCAGCCAAATGACAGGGGTGACAAATGTCTTCGACGATGAGCAGTTCTTC,CASSQMTGVTNVFDDEQFF
-,TRBV14,TRBD2,TRBJ2-7,TGTGCCAGCAGCCACCCTGGAGCGGGGGGGATCAAGCAGTACTTC,CASSHPGAGGIKQYF
few,TRBV12-3/TRBV12-4,TRBD1,TRBJ1-1,TGTGCCAGCACGACCATAACCACCGGGACAGGGGGTTCAGCTTTCTTT,CASTTITTGTGGSAFF